The 7 T cell receptor beta chains presented below share a single source sample, sequenced in a study of blood T cell repertoires in COVID-19. Data came from immunoSEQ multiplex PCR; TCRdb stores just in-frame clones and leaves some out. This sample has roughly 52,000 clones, with about 87% found just once. The source material was peripheral blood. All receptors come from a man aged 45-65 years with acute or convalescent COVID-19.

The CDR3 here is CATSRDSGGHYGYTF. The CDR3 DNA is TGTGCCACCAGCAGAGATTCAGGGGGCCACTATGGCTACACCTTC. The chain employs TRBV15 and TRBJ1-2; 8 nucleotides match TRBD1. The CDR3 loop spans 15 amino acids. V lost 0 bases and J lost 3; bases outside the gene matches: 3. The germline gives CDR1 LNHNV, CDR2 YYDKDF (reference sequence).

V is TRBV6-5 and J is TRBJ2-7, with 10 bases lining up with TRBD1. Germline trimming cut 7 bases from V and 3 bases from J; bases unmatched to any gene: 6. The CDR3 is 14 residues long. CDR1 is MNHEY and CDR2 is SVGAGI in the germline V gene. The CDR3 DNA is TGTGCCAGCAATCCGGGACAGGGGATCTACGAGCAGTACTTC. Encoded protein: CASNPGQGIYEQYF.

The chain carries TRBV7-6 and TRBJ2-3, with 10 bases that match TRBD2. With V trimmed by 1 base and J by 6 bases, 10 bases remained unmatched. There are 17 residues in the CDR3. Germline V gene sequence: CDR1 SGHVS, CDR2 FNYEAQ. The CDR3: CASSLEASGSFFDTQYF. The CDR3 DNA is TGTGCCAGCAGCTTAGAGGCTAGCGGGAGTTTTTTTGATACGCAGTATTTT.

The chain couples TRBV30 to TRBJ2-5; 9 bases agree with TRBD2. With V trimmed by 8 bases and J by 5 bases, 6 bases remained unmatched. The germline CDR1 and CDR2 sequences are GTSNPN and SVGIG (reference sequence). The CDR3 has 12 amino acids. DNA of the CDR3: TGTGCCCAGAGGGCGGGAGGGGAGACCCAGTACTTC. It is translated as CAQRAGGETQYF.

The chain carries TRBV25-1 and TRBJ2-7, with 8 positions matching TRBD1. V was pared by 5 bases and J by 5 bases, with 11 bases of the junction left unmatched. The CDR3 covers 15 residues. CDR1 is MGHDK, CDR2 SYGVNS, per germline. The CDR3 region has the DNA TGTGCCAGCAGTCATACCCGGGGGACAGGAGACGAGCAGTACTTC. It yields the protein CASSHTRGTGDEQYF.

This rearrangement joins TRBV2 to TRBJ1-4; 8 bases map to TRBD1. CDR3 length: 14 amino acids. With V trimmed by 5 bases and J by 6 bases, 5 bases remained unmatched. The germline V gene encodes CDR1 SNHLY and CDR2 FYNNEI. The CDR3 region is CASSKDREDEKLFF. The DNA of the CDR3 is TGTGCCAGCAGTAAGGACAGGGAGGATGAAAAACTGTTTTTT.

The rearrangement joins TRBV19 to TRBJ1-5; no firm D call. CDR1 and CDR2 from the germline V gene are LNHDA and SQIVND (reference sequence). The CDR3 consists of 12 residues. The ends were cut back, 0 bases at V and 9 bases at J, with 6 bases in the middle. For the CDR3, the DNA is TGTGCCAGTAGTATAGATATTAGGCCCCAGCATTTT. It translates to CASSIDIRPQHF.